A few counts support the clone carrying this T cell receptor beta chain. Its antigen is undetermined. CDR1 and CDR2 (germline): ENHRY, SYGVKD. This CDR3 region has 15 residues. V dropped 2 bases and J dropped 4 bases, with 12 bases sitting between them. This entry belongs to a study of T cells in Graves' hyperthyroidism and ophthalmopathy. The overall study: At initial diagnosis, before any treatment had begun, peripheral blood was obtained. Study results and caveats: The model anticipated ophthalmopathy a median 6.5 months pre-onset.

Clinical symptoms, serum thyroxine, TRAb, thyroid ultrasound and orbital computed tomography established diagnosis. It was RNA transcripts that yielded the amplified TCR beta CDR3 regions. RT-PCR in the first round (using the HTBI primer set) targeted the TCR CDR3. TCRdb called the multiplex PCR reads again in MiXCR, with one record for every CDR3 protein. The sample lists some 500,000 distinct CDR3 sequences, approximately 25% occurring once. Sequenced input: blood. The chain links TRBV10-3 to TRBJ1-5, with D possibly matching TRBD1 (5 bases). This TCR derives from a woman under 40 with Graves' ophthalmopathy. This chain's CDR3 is CAISEMRGGNQPQHF. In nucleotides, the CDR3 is TGTGCCATCAGTGAGATGAGGGGTGGGAATCAGCCCCAGCATTTT.